These 25 T cell receptor beta chains came from one sample sequenced in a study of shared clonotypes between healthy human individuals. Naive CD8 populations comprised CD45RO-negative cells positively selected for CCR7, excluding terminally differentiated effector memory CD45RA+ cells. Only in-frame clones appear in the TCRdb table, and some are missing; sequencing was by immunoSEQ multiplex PCR. The data contain some 2,100,000 clones, about 92% of them singletons. The specimen sequenced was naive CD8+ T cells from PBMCs. Receptors originate from a man between 18 and 29 years old in good health. Some clones in this sample may be carry-over from other donors' samples.

The chain has TRBV10-1 and TRBJ2-5, with TRBD2 matching 11 bases. CDR3 length: 18 amino acids. Per the germline V gene, CDR1 is WNHNN and CDR2 is SYGVQD (reference sequence). V gave up 3 bases and J gave up 4 bases; unmatched junction bases: 13. The CDR3 sequence: CASSELAGVFQVAETQYF. The CDR3 coding sequence is TGCGCCAGCAGTGAACTAGCGGGAGTCTTCCAGGTCGCAGAGACCCAGTACTTC.

The V and J genes are TRBV5-1 and TRBJ1-2; D is possibly TRBD1 (6 bases). There are 14 residues in the CDR3. Germline CDR1 is SGHRS and CDR2 is YFSETQ. Trimming removed 4 bases at V and 8 bases at J, with 18 bases between. For the CDR3, the DNA is TGCGCCAGCAGCCCCCCGGGGGGGGCTCTAGGCTACACCTTC. Translation: CASSPPGGALGYTF. Together with reference TRBV5-1 and TRBJ1-2, the CDR3 gives the full variable domain: KAGVTQTPRYLIKTRGQQVTLSCSPISGHRSVSWYQQTPGQGLQFLFEYFSETQRNKGNFPGRFSGRQFSNSRSEMNVSTLELGDSALYLCASSPPGGALGYTFGSGTRLTVV.

The J gene is TRBJ2-7, the V gene TRBV28; 14 nucleotides agree with TRBD2. The CDR3 length is 16 residues. In germline, CDR1 is MDHEN, CDR2 SYDVKM. With 5 bases clipped from V and 3 bases from J, the junction kept 6 bases outside the gene matches. The chain's CDR3 is CASSGLAGGRYYEQYF. CDR3 nucleotide sequence: TGTGCCAGCAGTGGACTAGCGGGAGGACGATACTACGAGCAGTACTTC.

The chain is built from TRBV18 and TRBJ2-3, with 10 bases that match TRBD2. This CDR3 region has 17 residues. Germline V lookup: CDR1 KGHSH, CDR2 LQKENI. Trimming cost V 3 bases and J 1 base; bases outside gene matches: 7. The CDR3 spells CASSPLIAGGGTDTQYF. The DNA of the CDR3 is TGTGCCAGCTCACCTCTGATAGCGGGAGGTGGCACAGATACGCAGTATTTT.

The V and J genes are TRBV6-6 and TRBJ2-1; D possibly corresponds to TRBD2 (6 bases). V was trimmed by 7 bases and J by 0 bases, leaving 10 bases between them. Germline values: CDR1 MNHNY, CDR2 SVGAGI (reference sequence). The CDR3 sequence is 14 residues long. CDR3 sequence (DNA): TGTGCCAGCACGCGGGATAGCTCCTACAATGAGCAGTTCTTC. Its protein product is CASTRDSSYNEQFF.

The CDR3 sequence is CASSQTGETYNEQFF. CDR3 DNA sequence: TGTGCCAGCAGCCAAACAGGGGAGACTTACAATGAGCAGTTCTTC. This sequence joins TRBV11-2 and TRBJ2-1; 7 bases match TRBD1. The CDR3 consists of 15 residues. Germline CDR1 SGHAT, CDR2 FQNNGV. Trimming took 5 bases from V and 4 from J; bases not matched to a gene: 8. The full variable domain, its missing parts supplied by reference TRBV11-2 and TRBJ2-1, is EAGVAQSPRYKIIEKRQSVAFWCNPISGHATLYWYQQILGQGPKLLIQFQNNGVVDDSQLPKDRFSAERLKGVDSTLKIQPAKLEDSAVYLCASSQTGETYNEQFFGPGTRLTVL.

The rearrangement joins TRBV7-3 to TRBJ2-1; 7 positions agree with TRBD2. Trimming cost V 2 bases and J 9 bases; bases outside gene matches: 13. The CDR3 is 16 amino acids. The germline V gene has CDR1 SGHTA and CDR2 FQGTGA. CDR3 bases: TGTGCCAGCAGCTTAGGGCAGCGGGACTACAAGGGTGAGCAGTTCTTC. This gives the protein CASSLGQRDYKGEQFF.

This clone was counted once. The rearrangement links TRBV7-6 to TRBJ2-7, with TRBD2 identical over 12 bases. Germline V gene sequence: CDR1 SGHVS, CDR2 FNYEAQ. With 5 bases clipped from V and 6 bases from J, the junction kept 11 bases outside the gene matches. This CDR3 is 16 amino acids long. The CDR3 protein is CASSATTSGSFLEQYF. The CDR3, as DNA: TGTGCCAGCAGCGCAACGACTAGCGGGAGCTTTCTCGAGCAGTACTTC.

This sequence joins TRBV11-2 and TRBJ1-2; D uncertain. CDR1 SGHAT and CDR2 FQNNGV come from the germline V gene. The V gene lost 2 bases and the J gene lost 2 bases, with 12 bases spanning the gap. The CDR3 has 15 residues. The CDR3 sequence is CASSLYGDANYGYTF. The CDR3 DNA is TGTGCCAGCAGCTTATATGGGGATGCGAACTATGGCTACACCTTC.

This chain connects TRBV6-5 to TRBJ2-1; D might be TRBD2 (6 bases). CDR1 MNHEY and CDR2 SVGAGI come from the germline V gene. There are 14 residues in the CDR3. V lost 6 bases and J 6 bases, leaving 15 bases between the germline ends. The CDR3 protein is CASSGGRPPNEQFF. For the CDR3, the DNA is TGTGCCAGCAGCGGAGGGAGGCCCCCCAATGAGCAGTTCTTC.

This clone has only one observation. The V and J genes are TRBV15 and TRBJ1-2; 7 positions agree with TRBD1. With 2 bases clipped from V and 8 bases from J, the junction kept 11 bases outside the gene matches. The CDR3 has 15 residues. Germline V gene lookup returns CDR1 LNHNV and CDR2 YYDKDF (reference sequence). CDR3 in amino acids: CATSRQGVVRSGYTF. The CDR3 region has the DNA TGTGCCACCAGCAGACAGGGGGTAGTTCGGAGCGGCTACACCTTC. Using reference TRBV15 and TRBJ1-2 for the parts outside the CDR3, the full variable domain is DAMVIQNPRYQVTQFGKPVTLSCSQTLNHNVMYWYQQKSSQAPKLLFHYYDKDFNNEADTPDNFQSRRPNTSFCFLDIRSPGLGDTAMYLCATSRQGVVRSGYTFGSGTRLTVV.

The chain is built from TRBV4-1 and TRBJ2-2; weak D call: TRBD1 (5 bases). CDR1 and CDR2 from the germline V gene are MGHRA and YSYEKL. Between the trimmed V and J ends, which lost 4 bases and 1 base, there was a span of 19 bases. This CDR3 contains 18 residues. CDR3 region: CASSPRQSVSWNTGELFF. In DNA form, the CDR3 reads TGCGCCAGCAGCCCCAGACAGTCTGTTTCGTGGAACACCGGGGAGCTGTTTTTT.

The chain links TRBV27 to TRBJ1-1; D gene ambiguous. CDR1 and CDR2 (germline): MNHEY, SMNVEV (reference sequence). Trimming pared 4 bases from V and 1 base from J, leaving 7 bases between. This CDR3 comprises 13 residues. The CDR3 spells CASSSRWNTEAFF. CDR3 sequence (DNA): TGTGCCAGCAGTTCCCGGTGGAACACTGAAGCTTTCTTT.

The CDR3 DNA reads TGTGCCAGCAGGAACCGGGACGACCCCAACCTCGTCTACACCTTC. Translation: CASRNRDDPNLVYTF. This sequence joins TRBV27 and TRBJ1-2; TRBD1 might be the D (5 bases). Germline assignment: CDR1 MNHEY and CDR2 SMNVEV (reference sequence). V lost 6 bases, J lost 10 bases, and 24 bases lay in between. This CDR3 has 15 amino acids.

About this clone: The sample contains more than one DNA sequence encoding this CDR3. The rearrangement uses TRBV5-4 and TRBJ2-7; D unresolved. CDR3 size: 13 residues. CDR1 is SGHNT, CDR2 YYREEE, per germline (reference sequence). V was trimmed by 0 bases and J by 0 bases, leaving 4 bases between them. The CDR3 region is CASSLGSSYEQYF. CDR3 bases: TGTGCCAGCAGCTTGGGAAGCTCCTACGAGCAGTACTTC.

V and J are TRBV1 and TRBJ2-2; the listed D gene, TRBD2, was not tested against the DNA. TRBV1 is a known pseudogene. The CDR3 is 20 amino acids. CDR3 sequence: CTSSQERVDRLAGNTGELFF. CDR3 nucleotides: TGCACCAGCAGCCAAGAAAGAGTAGACCGGCTAGCGGGTAACACCGGGGAGCTGTTTTTT.

The chain links TRBV7-9 to TRBJ2-7; TRBD2 agrees at 9 bases. This CDR3 is 15 amino acids long. J lost 0 bases, V lost 5 bases, and 5 bases had no gene match. Germline V lookup: CDR1 SEHNR, CDR2 FQNEAQ (reference sequence). The CDR3 DNA sequence: TGTGCCAGCAGCCCAGCGGGAGGCCCCTCCTACGAGCAGTACTTC. Protein: CASSPAGGPSYEQYF.

The chain carries TRBV7-2 and TRBJ2-7; TRBD2 might be the D (6 bases). The CDR3 has 13 residues. Trimming took 5 bases from V and 3 from J, leaving 11 bases between them. The germline gives CDR1 SGHTA, CDR2 FQGNSA. The CDR3 sequence is CASSPGGYYEQYF. In DNA, the CDR3 is TGTGCCAGCAGCCCCGGGGGTTACTACGAGCAGTACTTC.

V is TRBV27 and J is TRBJ2-6; D unresolved. The CDR3 consists of 16 residues. With 1 base removed from V and 2 bases from J, the gap between germline ends came to 9 bases. CDR1 and CDR2 from the germline V gene are MNHEY and SMNVEV (reference sequence). The CDR3 is CASSLYLVAGANVLTF. In DNA, the CDR3 is TGTGCCAGCAGTTTATATTTGGTGGCTGGGGCCAACGTCCTGACTTTC.

This clone has only one observation. The rearrangement links TRBV9 to TRBJ2-7; 8 bases align to TRBD2. Germline loops: CDR1 SGDLS, CDR2 YYNGEE. The CDR3 length is 15 residues. The trim removed 0 bases at V and 7 bases at J, leaving 9 bases unmatched. CDR3 nucleotides: TGTGCCAGCAGCGTAGGGCGGGAGGTTTCGAAAGAGCAGTACTTC. Translated: CASSVGREVSKEQYF. The variable domain in full, completed from reference TRBV9 and TRBJ2-7, reads DSGVTQTPKHLITATGQRVTLRCSPRSGDLSVYWYQQSLDQGLQFLIQYYNGEERAKGNILERFSAQQFPDLHSELNLSSLELGDSALYFCASSVGREVSKEQYFGPGTRLTVT.

This chain connects TRBV14 to TRBJ2-7, with a tentative D call TRBD2 (6 bases). The V gene lost 2 bases and the J gene lost 6 bases, with 17 bases spanning the gap. This CDR3 spans 15 amino acids. Germline CDR1 is SGHDN and CDR2 is FVKESK. For the CDR3, the DNA is TGTGCCAGCAGCCAAAGGGGAGGTCTCGCCCCCGAGCAGTACTTC. Protein product: CASSQRGGLAPEQYF.

This sequence joins TRBV23-1 and TRBJ2-2; D remains ambiguous. Being an ORF, TRBV23-1 has a function that is uncertain. Trimming took off 0 bases at V and 2 bases at J, with 4 bases between the two ends. The CDR3 length is 14 residues. CDR3 sequence reads: CASSQSDNTGELFF. The CDR3 region has the DNA TGCGCCAGCAGTCAATCCGATAACACCGGGGAGCTGTTTTTT.

The rearrangement joins TRBV28 to TRBJ1-5; 10 bases align to TRBD1. The CDR3 totals 24 residues. The trim removed 5 bases at V and 1 base at J, leaving 29 bases unmatched. The germline gives CDR1 MDHEN, CDR2 SYDVKM. This CDR3 reads CASSPAPWGTGESRLPVSNQPQHF. The CDR3 DNA is TGTGCCAGCAGTCCCGCTCCCTGGGGGACAGGGGAGAGCCGATTACCAGTGAGCAATCAGCCCCAGCATTTT. The full variable domain, in which reference TRBV28 and TRBJ1-5 provide the parts outside the CDR3, is DVKVTQSSRYLVKRTGEKVFLECVQDMDHENMFWYRQDPGLGLRLIYFSYDVKMKEKGDIPEGYSVSREKKERFSLILESASTNQTSMYLCASSPAPWGTGESRLPVSNQPQHFGDGTRLSIL.

The chain combines TRBV27 with TRBJ2-5; no definite D call. The CDR3 spans 18 residues. With 0 bases removed from V and 2 bases from J, the gap between germline ends came to 19 bases. Germline CDR1 MNHEY, CDR2 SMNVEV (reference sequence). The CDR3 spells CASSLSKGVLGIQETQYF. DNA for the CDR3: TGTGCCAGCAGTTTATCTAAAGGAGTTCTAGGAATACAAGAGACCCAGTACTTC.

This clone was counted a single time. The rearrangement uses TRBV6-5 and TRBJ2-2, with D unresolved. CDR1 and CDR2 (germline): MNHEY, SVGAGI. The CDR3 sequence is 14 residues long. V lost 6 bases and J 7 bases, leaving 15 bases between the germline ends. For the CDR3, the DNA is TGTGCCAGCAGCCTGCCAAACGAAAACGGGGAGCTGTTTTTT. This encodes CASSLPNENGELFF.